The source of this T cell receptor (beta chain) is a study of blood T cell repertoires in COVID-19. About the research overall: Samples of COVID-19 (acute and convalescent) were obtained from the United States, Italy and Spain.

Per the authors' pipeline: From reference gene primer amplification, estimates of nucleated cell counts were derived. TCRdb's table, derived via immunoSEQ multiplex PCR, lists solely in-frame clones and lacks some. V and J calls and clone size follow that table, whereas D and trimming were derived from the DNA. Of over 75,000 clones listed, approximately 90% were seen once; the top ten hold 1.5% to 2%. Trimming shortened V by 5 bases and J by 0 bases, and 18 bases separated the two germline ends. The V gene's germline CDR1 is SGHAT and CDR2 FQNNGV. This CDR3 spans 17 amino acids. This sequence joins TRBV11-2 and TRBJ2-3; a weak D match, TRBD2 (6 bases). The TCR originated in a man aged 55-75 years with acute or convalescent COVID-19. Sequenced material: peripheral blood. The CDR3 sequence: CASSEMRGLASTDTQYF. CDR3 coding DNA: TGTGCCAGCAGCGAGATGCGGGGCCTAGCTAGCACAGATACGCAGTATTTT.